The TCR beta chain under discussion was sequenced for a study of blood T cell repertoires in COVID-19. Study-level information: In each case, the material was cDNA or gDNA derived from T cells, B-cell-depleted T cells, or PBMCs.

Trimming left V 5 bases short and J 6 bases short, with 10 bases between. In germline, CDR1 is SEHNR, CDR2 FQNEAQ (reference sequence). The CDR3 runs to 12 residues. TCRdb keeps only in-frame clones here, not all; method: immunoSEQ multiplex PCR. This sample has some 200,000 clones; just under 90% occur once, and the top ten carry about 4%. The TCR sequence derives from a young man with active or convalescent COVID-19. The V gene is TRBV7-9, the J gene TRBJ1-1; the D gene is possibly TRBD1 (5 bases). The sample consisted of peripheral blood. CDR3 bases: TGTGCCAGCAGCCTACAAGGGGCTGAAGCTTTCTTT. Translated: CASSLQGAEAFF.